The 8 T cell receptor beta chains in this list originate from one sample, sequenced in a study of CXCR3-negative and CXCR3-positive naive CD8 T cells. Broader study findings: CXCR3-positive naive cells carried more hydrophobic TRB CDR3s than CXCR3-negative naive cells did.

Libraries were UMI-labeled 5' RACE TRB cDNA. TCRdb re-analyzed the 5' RACE reads; it lists each CDR3 protein once, without DNA. Recorded for this sample: around 150,000 distinct CDR3 sequences. Antigen specificity for these receptors is unknown. The sample was naive CXCR3+ CD8+ T cells from blood. Subset described: CD45RO-CCR7+CD27+CD95- naive CD8+ T cells expressing CXCR3 (TNR3+). The source of these receptors is a human donor in good health. Some clones in this sample may be carry-over from other donors' samples.

This rearrangement joins TRBV29-1 to TRBJ2-7; TCRdb outputs TRBD1, but without DNA this stays unchecked. This CDR3 spans 14 amino acids. CDR1 and CDR2 from the germline V gene are SQVTM and ANQGSEA. The CDR3 loop reads CSVGPGTDPYEQYF.

The chain uses TRBV12-3 or TRBV12-4 and TRBJ2-5. The CDR3 runs 14 residues. The CDR3 reads CASTQFRASESQYF.

CDR3 sequence: CASSSTGQYEQYF. The gene calls are TRBV5-6 and TRBJ2-7; TCRdb indicates TRBD1, and absent DNA this call remains unverified. The CDR3 contains 13 residues. CDR1 and CDR2 from the germline V gene are SGHDT and YYEEEE.

The chain combines TRBV19 with TRBJ2-1. The CDR3 extends over 16 amino acids. The germline V gene encodes CDR1 LNHDA and CDR2 SQIVND (reference sequence). CDR3 in amino acids: CASSMWFGQMDNEQFF.

Here the CDR3 reads CASSQWTEAFF. The genes are TRBV11-2 and TRBJ1-1. The germline CDR1 and CDR2 sequences are SGHAT and FQNNGV. This CDR3 spans 11 amino acids.

The chain carries TRBV25-1 and TRBJ2-7; TCRdb names TRBD2, which stays unverified in the absence of DNA. The length of the CDR3 is 17 residues. Germline CDR1 is MGHDK and CDR2 is SYGVNS. The CDR3 loop reads CASSEWTSGGAAYEQYF.

Here the CDR3 reads CASSQDRGVTDTQYF. The chain joins TRBV4-3 to TRBJ2-3; there is no DNA to check the TCRdb D call of TRBD1. The germline gives CDR1 LGHNA, CDR2 YSLEER. The CDR3 contains 15 residues.

J is TRBJ2-1 and V is TRBV4-3. Germline CDR1 and CDR2: LGHNA and YSLEER. The CDR3 length is 13 residues. This chain's CDR3 is CASSQDTYNEQFF.